These 11 T cell receptor beta chains share one sample of origin, sequenced in a study of radiotherapy plus CTLA-4 blockade in lung cancer. Only in-frame clones appear in the TCRdb table, and some are missing; sequencing was by immunoSEQ multiplex PCR. Among some 64,000 clones listed, more than 70% were seen once. The input for sequencing was peripheral blood, taken from a patient treated with radiotherapy plus ipilimumab. The receptors stem from a human donor with non-small cell lung cancer whose response to radiotherapy plus ipilimumab could not be evaluated. Some clones in this sample may be carry-over from other donors' samples.

In DNA, the CDR3 is TGTGCCAGCAGTGAAGGGGACAGGGGAAACACCATATATTTT. Translated, it gives CASSEGDRGNTIYF. J is TRBJ1-3 and V is TRBV6-1; 8 positions match TRBD1. The germline V gene encodes CDR1 MNHNS and CDR2 SASEGT. CDR3 length equals 14 residues. With V trimmed by 1 base and J by 4 bases, 0 bases remained unmatched.

This chain joins TRBV28 and TRBJ1-5; D uncertain. With 5 bases removed from V and 0 bases from J, the gap between germline ends came to 5 bases. The germline gives CDR1 MDHEN, CDR2 SYDVKM. The CDR3 is made up of 13 amino acids. CDR3 region: CASSGPSNQPQHF. In DNA, the CDR3 is TGTGCCAGCAGTGGCCCTAGCAATCAGCCCCAGCATTTT.

The chain is built from TRBV29-1 and TRBJ1-3, with D maybe TRBD1 (5 bases). The CDR3 extends over 14 amino acids. Germline CDR1 reads SQVTM; CDR2 reads ANQGSEA. V gave up 4 bases and J gave up 0 bases, with 10 bases separating them. The CDR3 reads CSVVTGTSGNTIYF. The CDR3 bases are TGCAGCGTTGTTACAGGAACCTCTGGAAACACCATATATTTT.

In this sample, this clone turned up a few times. The V call is TRBV14, the J call TRBJ1-3, with D possibly TRBD1 on 5 matching bases. V was clipped by 2 bases and J by 3 bases, with 11 bases between them. The CDR3 extends over 15 amino acids. The germline V gene encodes CDR1 SGHDN and CDR2 FVKESK. The CDR3 loop reads CASSQQGRFGNTIYF. The CDR3 nucleotides read TGTGCCAGCAGCCAACAGGGTCGGTTTGGAAACACCATATATTTT.

This chain uses TRBV11-2 with TRBJ1-5; D remains ambiguous. The CDR3 runs to 15 residues. CDR1 is SGHAT and CDR2 is FQNNGV in the germline V gene. V shed 1 base and J shed 4 bases, with 11 bases lying between them. Here the CDR3 DNA reads TGTGCCAGCAGCTTAGGACATTCCAAAAATCAGCCCCAGCATTTT. Translating it yields CASSLGHSKNQPQHF.

The chain couples TRBV28 to TRBJ2-7; 12 bases line up with TRBD2. Germline V gene lookup returns CDR1 MDHEN and CDR2 SYDVKM. The ends lost 2 bases at V and 0 bases at J; junction bases unmatched: 5. The CDR3 extends over 17 amino acids. CDR3 region: CASSLELAGGPSYEQYF. The CDR3 nucleotides are TGTGCCAGCAGTTTAGAACTAGCGGGGGGCCCCTCCTACGAGCAGTACTTC.

The rearrangement joins TRBV18 to TRBJ2-3; 11 bases match TRBD2. The CDR3 totals 18 residues. Unmatched junction bases numbered 7, after V lost 1 base and J lost 1 base. Germline-derived CDR1 and CDR2 are KGHSH and LQKENI. As DNA, the CDR3 is TGTGCCAGCTCACCACGTCCGGCTAGCGGGGGGCGCACAGATACGCAGTATTTT. Translation gives CASSPRPASGGRTDTQYF.

This rearrangement joins TRBV7-9 to TRBJ1-6; possible D gene TRBD1, 5 bases. The length of the CDR3 is 17 residues. Germline V gene lookup returns CDR1 SEHNR and CDR2 FQNEAQ (reference sequence). Trimming shortened V by 5 bases and J by 7 bases, and 21 bases separated the two germline ends. CDR3 sequence reads: CASSQGSLRRQNSPLHF. The CDR3 region has the DNA TGTGCCAGCAGCCAAGGGTCACTCAGGAGACAGAATTCACCCCTCCACTTT. The full variable domain, with the rest looked up from reference TRBV7-9 and TRBJ1-6, is DTGVSQNPRHKITKRGQNVTFRCDPISEHNRLYWYRQTLGQGPEFLTYFQNEAQLEKSRLLSDRFSAERPKGSFSTLEIQRTEQGDSAMYLCASSQGSLRRQNSPLHFGNGTRLTVT.

The V and J genes are TRBV5-6 and TRBJ1-2, with D unresolved. Germline V gene lookup returns CDR1 SGHDT and CDR2 YYEEEE. The CDR3 loop spans 12 amino acids. V was cut by 1 base and J by 8 bases, with 9 bases left in between. CDR3 sequence reads: CASSLRRGGYTF. The CDR3 bases are TGTGCCAGCAGCTTGAGGCGAGGGGGCTACACCTTC. Variable domain in full (rest from reference TRBV5-6 and TRBJ1-2): DAGVTQSPTHLIKTRGQQVTLRCSPKSGHDTVSWYQQALGQGPQFIFQYYEEEERQRGNFPDRFSGHQFPNYSSELNVNALLLGDSALYLCASSLRRGGYTFGSGTRLTVV.

This clone occurred a few times. The CDR3, as DNA: TGCGCCAGCAGCCAAGTCGTGACAGGGACAAGTATCACTGAAGCTTTCTTT. Its protein product is CASSQVVTGTSITEAFF. The chain carries TRBV4-3 and TRBJ1-1, with 7 bases identical to TRBD1. V lost 1 base, J lost 4 bases, and 12 bases stayed unmatched. Germline CDR1 reads LGHNA; CDR2 reads YSLEER. The CDR3 totals 17 residues.

The chain carries TRBV5-1 and TRBJ1-1, with D uncertain. Germline loops: CDR1 SGHRS, CDR2 YFSETQ. The CDR3 spans 12 residues. The germline V and J ends were trimmed by 4 bases and 10 bases, with 14 bases remaining between them. The DNA for the CDR3 is TGCGCCAGCAGCGGGGAGGGTTCCCGAGCTTTCTTT. Translated, it gives CASSGEGSRAFF.